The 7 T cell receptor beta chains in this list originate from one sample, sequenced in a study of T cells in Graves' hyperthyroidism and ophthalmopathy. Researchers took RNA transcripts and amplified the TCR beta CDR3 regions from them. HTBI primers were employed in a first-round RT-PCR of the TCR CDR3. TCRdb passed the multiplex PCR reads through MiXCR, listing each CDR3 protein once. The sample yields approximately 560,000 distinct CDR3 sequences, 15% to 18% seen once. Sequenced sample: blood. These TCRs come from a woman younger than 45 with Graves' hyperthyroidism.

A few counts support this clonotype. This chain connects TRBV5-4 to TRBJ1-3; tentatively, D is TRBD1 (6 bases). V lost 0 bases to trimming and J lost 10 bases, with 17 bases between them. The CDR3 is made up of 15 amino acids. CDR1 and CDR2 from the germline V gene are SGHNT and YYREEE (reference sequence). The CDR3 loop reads CASSLDGQSPRTIYF. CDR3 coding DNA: TGTGCCAGCAGCTTGGATGGACAGAGCCCTCGGACCATATATTTT. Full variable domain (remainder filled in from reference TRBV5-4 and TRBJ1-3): ETGVTQSPTHLIKTRGQQVTLRCSSQSGHNTVSWYQQALGQGPQFIFQYYREEENGRGNFPPRFSGLQFPNYSSELNVNALELDDSALYLCASSLDGQSPRTIYFGEGSWLTVV.

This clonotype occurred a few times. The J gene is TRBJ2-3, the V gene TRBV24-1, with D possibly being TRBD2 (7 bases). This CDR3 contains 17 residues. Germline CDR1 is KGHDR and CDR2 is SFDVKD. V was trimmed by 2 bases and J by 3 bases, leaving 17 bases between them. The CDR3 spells CATSDSAGADWTDTQYF. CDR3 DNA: TGTGCCACCAGTGATTCCGCGGGGGCAGATTGGACAGATACGCAGTATTTT.

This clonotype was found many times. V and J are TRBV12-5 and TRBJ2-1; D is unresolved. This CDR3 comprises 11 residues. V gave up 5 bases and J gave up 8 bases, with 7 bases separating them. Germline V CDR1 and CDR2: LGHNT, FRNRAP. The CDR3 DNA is TGTGCTAGTGGTATTCGAGATGAGCAGTTCTTC. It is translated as CASGIRDEQFF.

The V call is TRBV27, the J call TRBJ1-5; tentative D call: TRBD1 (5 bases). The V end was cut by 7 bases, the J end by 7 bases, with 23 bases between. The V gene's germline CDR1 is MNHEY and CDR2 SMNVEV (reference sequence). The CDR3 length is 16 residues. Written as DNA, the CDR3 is TGTGCCAGCACCCCAAGGGGCGGCGGGGGAGGGCAGCCCCAGCATTTT. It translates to CASTPRGGGGGQPQHF.

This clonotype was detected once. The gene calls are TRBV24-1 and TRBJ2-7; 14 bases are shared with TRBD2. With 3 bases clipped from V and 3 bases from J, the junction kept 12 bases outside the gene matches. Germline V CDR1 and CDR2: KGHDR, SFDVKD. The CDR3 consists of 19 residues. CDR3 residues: CATSDPGTSGSTEVYEQYF. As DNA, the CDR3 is TGTGCCACCAGTGATCCCGGGACTAGCGGGAGTACGGAAGTCTACGAGCAGTACTTC.

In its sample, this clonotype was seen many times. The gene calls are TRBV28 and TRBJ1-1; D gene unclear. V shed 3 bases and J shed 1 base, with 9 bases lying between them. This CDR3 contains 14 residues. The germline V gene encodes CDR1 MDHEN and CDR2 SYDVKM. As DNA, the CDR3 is TGTGCCAGCAGTTTGTTTGGTGAGAACACTGAAGCTTTCTTT. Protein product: CASSLFGENTEAFF.

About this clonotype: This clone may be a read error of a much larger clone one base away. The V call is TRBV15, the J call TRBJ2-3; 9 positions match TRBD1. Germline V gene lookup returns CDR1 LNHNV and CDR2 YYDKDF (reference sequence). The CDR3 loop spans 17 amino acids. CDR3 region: CATSRENRGLSTDTRYF. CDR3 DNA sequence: TGTGCCACCAGCAGAGAAAACAGGGGGCTAAGCACAGATACGCGGTATTTT.